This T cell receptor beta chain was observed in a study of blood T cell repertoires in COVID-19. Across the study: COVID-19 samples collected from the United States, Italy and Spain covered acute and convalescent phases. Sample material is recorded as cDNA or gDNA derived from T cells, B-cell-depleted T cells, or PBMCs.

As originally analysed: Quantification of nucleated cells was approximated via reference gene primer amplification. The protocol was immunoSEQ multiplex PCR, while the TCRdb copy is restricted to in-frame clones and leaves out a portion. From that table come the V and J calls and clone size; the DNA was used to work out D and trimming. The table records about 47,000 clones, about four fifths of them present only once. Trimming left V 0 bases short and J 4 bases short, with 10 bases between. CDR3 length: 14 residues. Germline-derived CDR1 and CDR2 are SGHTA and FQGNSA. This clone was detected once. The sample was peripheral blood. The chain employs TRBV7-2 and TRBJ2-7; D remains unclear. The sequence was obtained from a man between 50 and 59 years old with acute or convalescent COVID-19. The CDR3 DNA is TGTGCCAGCAGCTTAGCGCTGCGAGATTACGAGCAGTACTTC. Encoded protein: CASSLALRDYEQYF.